Presented here are 8 T cell receptor beta chains from one specimen sequenced in a study of spatial heterogeneity in lung cancer. Indicated time point: blood at routine non-recurrence follow-up after resection. TCRdb re-called the 5' RACE reads through MiXCR, storing one row per CDR3 protein. The sample carries 15,000 or so distinct CDR3 sequences, 5% to 7.5% recorded once. This specimen was PBMCs, taken at follow-up. These receptors all stem from a male donor with early-stage non-small cell lung cancer.

This clonotype has at least ten counts. The CDR3 DNA is TGTGCCAGCAGCTCGTACGCGGGGGCAACCAGCTCCTACGAGCAGTACTTC. As protein: CASSSYAGATSSYEQYF. The J gene is TRBJ2-7, the V gene TRBV7-9; possible D gene TRBD2, 7 bases. Trimming removed 4 bases from V and 0 bases from J, with 19 bases in between. CDR1 is SEHNR, CDR2 FQNEAQ, per germline (reference sequence). The CDR3 is 17 amino acids.

This clonotype is medium-sized (0.01 to 0.1%) within its sample. The chain is built from TRBV11-1 and TRBJ2-7, with D hard to call. CDR3 length: 14 residues. V was cut by 5 bases and J by 6 bases, with 17 bases left in between. CDR1 SGHAT and CDR2 FQDESV come from the germline V gene (reference sequence). In DNA form, the CDR3 reads TGTGCCAGCAGCGGGGAACTCGCCGAACGCGAGCAGTACTTC. Its protein is CASSGELAEREQYF.

This clonotype was found many times. The chain combines TRBV20-1 with TRBJ2-7, with 8 bases identical to TRBD2. Germline V gives CDR1 DFQATT, CDR2 SNEGSKA (reference sequence). V shed 1 base and J 6 bases; nucleotides not matched to a gene: 11. The CDR3 loop spans 15 amino acids. The CDR3 protein is CSARAPHLGTSEQYF. Written as DNA, the CDR3 is TGCAGTGCTAGAGCCCCGCACCTCGGGACTAGCGAGCAGTACTTC.

This clonotype was recorded at least ten times. The V call is TRBV6-6, the J call TRBJ2-7; 10 nucleotides agree with TRBD2. V was pared by 7 bases and J by 6 bases, with 12 bases of the junction left unmatched. This CDR3 is built from 15 residues. Germline loops: CDR1 MNHNY, CDR2 SVGAGI (reference sequence). CDR3 nucleotide sequence: TGTGCCAGCACTAGCGGGAGACGGTTCTGGGCCGAGCAGTACTTC. Its protein product is CASTSGRRFWAEQYF.

This clonotype rates as medium-sized. The gene calls are TRBV5-1 and TRBJ2-3; D not certain. The CDR3 sequence is 13 residues long. V was trimmed by 1 base and J by 3 bases, leaving 6 bases between them. Germline V gives CDR1 SGHRS, CDR2 YFSETQ. Written as DNA, the CDR3 is TGCGCCAGCAGCTTGTCTGAGACAGATACGCAGTATTTT. It encodes CASSLSETDTQYF.

The chain is built from TRBV7-3 and TRBJ2-7; no clear D. The CDR3 runs 14 residues. Germline-derived CDR1 and CDR2 are SGHTA and FQGTGA. V gave up 0 bases and J gave up 5 bases, with 11 bases separating them. CDR3: CASSLTRPEDEQYV. The CDR3 DNA is TGTGCCAGCAGCTTAACCCGACCCGAGGACGAGCAGTACGTC.

In this sample, this clonotype is medium-sized (0.01 to 0.1%). V is TRBV29-1 and J is TRBJ1-2; 11 nucleotides align to TRBD1. Germline V lookup: CDR1 SQVTM, CDR2 ANQGSEA. The V gene end was trimmed by 4 bases and the J gene end by 6 bases; junction bases not matched to a gene: 7. CDR3 size: 14 residues. The CDR3 nucleotides are TGCAGCGTTGTTGAAGGGGACAGGGGGGATGGCTACACCTTC. It translates to CSVVEGDRGDGYTF.

This clonotype was seen ten or more times. The chain uses TRBV28 and TRBJ2-1; D possibly corresponds to TRBD2 (5 bases). The CDR3 contains 15 residues. Germline lookup yields CDR1 MDHEN and CDR2 SYDVKM. The V end lost 1 base, the J end lost 5 bases, and 12 bases lay between the germline ends. The DNA for the CDR3 is TGTGCCAGCAGTTTATACCCTGAGGGAGACAATGAGCAGTTCTTC. This gives the protein CASSLYPEGDNEQFF.